One sample yielded the 16 T cell receptor beta chains listed below, sequenced in a study of a mutant IDH1 vaccine in newly diagnosed glioma (dated by TCRdb to the early 2020s). Library preparation used the immunoSEQ multiplex PCR assay. TCRdb retrieved this table from immuneACCESS and kept in-frame rearrangements only. Not all clones are present; in checked studies, unresolved V genes account for under half, and no reason is known for the remainder. Recorded for this sample are 30,000 or so clones; about 80% of them occurred a single time. About 20% of the sample comes from the top ten. The sample's time point label, decoded: baseline, week 1 (first vaccination visit). In light of the paper, this sample's treatment or condition label describes: pre-vaccination baseline after standard-of-care therapy. This specimen was PBMCs, taken from a glioma patient treated with radiotherapy, temozolomide or both. The receptors originated from a man aged 30-40 years with glioma.

V gene TRBV11-2 combines with J gene TRBJ2-7; the D is unclear. This CDR3 spans 16 amino acids. CDR1 and CDR2 from the germline V gene are SGHAT and FQNNGV. V was cut by 3 bases and J by 5 bases, with 20 bases left in between. The CDR3 protein is CASSFPTPLHKDEQYF. The CDR3 nucleotides are TGTGCCAGCAGCTTCCCGACCCCGCTGCATAAGGACGAGCAGTACTTC.

This clone was counted once. This sequence joins TRBV7-2 and TRBJ1-1, with a tentative D call TRBD1 (6 bases). CDR3 size: 15 residues. Looked up from germline, CDR1 is SGHTA and CDR2 is FQGNSA. V lost 0 bases, J lost 11 bases, and 19 bases lay in between. The CDR3 bases are TGTGCCAGCAGCTTAGCCGCTCTGGGGGCGGTTGACGCTTTCTTT. Protein sequence: CASSLAALGAVDAFF.

This clone was seen once. The chain joins TRBV4-1 to TRBJ2-2; perhaps TRBD1 as D (6 bases). The V gene's germline CDR1 is MGHRA and CDR2 YSYEKL. The CDR3 is 15 residues long. The V and J ends lost 3 bases and 2 bases respectively, with 10 bases between them. CDR3 amino acids: CASSHRTDNTGELFF. CDR3 nucleotides: TGCGCCAGCAGCCATAGGACAGATAACACCGGGGAGCTGTTTTTT.

The genes are TRBV7-9 and TRBJ1-1; D remains unclear. V dropped 3 bases and J dropped 4 bases, with 15 bases sitting between them. The CDR3 has 15 residues. In germline, CDR1 is SEHNR, CDR2 FQNEAQ (reference sequence). CDR3 in DNA: TGTGCCAGCAGCTTGGACGGGATGTGGAGCACTGAAGCTTTCTTT. Protein: CASSLDGMWSTEAFF.

The chain carries TRBV27 and TRBJ1-2; perhaps TRBD1 as D (6 bases). Per germline, CDR1 MNHEY and CDR2 SMNVEV (reference sequence). The V gene lost 3 bases and the J gene lost 3 bases, with 23 bases spanning the gap. The length of the CDR3 is 18 residues. The CDR3 nucleotides read TGTGCCAGCAGTTTTTTAAAAAATCTCTCTAAGGGGGACTATGGCTACACCTTC. Translated: CASSFLKNLSKGDYGYTF.

The chain links TRBV5-1 to TRBJ1-1, with TRBD1 identical over 7 bases. CDR3 size: 17 residues. CDR1 is SGHRS and CDR2 is YFSETQ in the germline V gene. With V trimmed by 4 bases and J by 3 bases, 15 bases remained unmatched. CDR3 DNA: TGCGCCAGCAGCCGGGGACAGCTCCTAGGCTCGGACACTGAAGCTTTCTTT. This gives the protein CASSRGQLLGSDTEAFF.

The rearrangement links TRBV6-5 to TRBJ2-7; D remains unclear. The CDR3 is 11 residues long. The V gene's germline CDR1 is MNHEY and CDR2 SVGAGI. V gave up 2 bases and J gave up 5 bases, with 4 bases separating them. DNA for the CDR3: TGTGCCAGCAGTTACGGGGACGAGCAGTACTTC. Translated, it gives CASSYGDEQYF.

V gene TRBV29-1 combines with J gene TRBJ2-2; a weak D match, TRBD1 (6 bases). This CDR3 region has 14 residues. CDR1 and CDR2 from the germline V gene are SQVTM and ANQGSEA. V was clipped by 7 bases and J by 0 bases, with 12 bases between them. CDR3 in amino acids: CSADRGTNTGELFF. CDR3 DNA sequence: TGCAGCGCCGATAGGGGGACGAACACCGGGGAGCTGTTTTTT.

V usage is TRBV7-2 and J usage is TRBJ1-1; D is unclear. The germline V gene has CDR1 SGHTA and CDR2 FQGNSA. This CDR3 has 13 amino acids. The V gene lost 0 bases and the J gene lost 10 bases, with 12 bases spanning the gap. Here the CDR3 reads CASSLARASVAFF. The DNA for the CDR3 is TGTGCCAGCAGCTTAGCGAGGGCGTCAGTAGCTTTCTTT.

The chain combines TRBV10-1 with TRBJ2-1; perhaps TRBD1 as D (8 bases). The CDR3 totals 15 residues. In germline, CDR1 is WNHNN, CDR2 SYGVQD (reference sequence). The V gene lost 6 bases and the J gene lost 8 bases, with 20 bases spanning the gap. CDR3 bases: TGCGCCAGCAGGTACAGGGGGGAGGGTATGGATGAGCAGTTCTTC. Translated: CASRYRGEGMDEQFF.

V is TRBV5-4 and J is TRBJ2-7; 8 bases align to TRBD2. Unmatched junction bases numbered 19, after V lost 4 bases and J lost 7 bases. Per germline, CDR1 SGHNT and CDR2 YYREEE (reference sequence). There are 17 residues in the CDR3. The CDR3 here is CASSPPGGVAGPTEQYF. The CDR3 nucleotides are TGTGCCAGCAGCCCGCCGGGGGGGGTAGCGGGGCCTACGGAGCAGTACTTC.

The CDR3 spells CASTPGAGLNEQYF. CDR3 coding DNA: TGTGCCAGCACTCCTGGGGCAGGGCTCAACGAGCAGTACTTC. The chain combines TRBV5-6 with TRBJ2-7, with a weak D call TRBD1 (5 bases). This CDR3 is 14 amino acids long. Per germline, CDR1 SGHDT and CDR2 YYEEEE. V lost 6 bases to trimming and J lost 5 bases, with 18 bases between them.

The chain employs TRBV27 and TRBJ2-3; no reliable D call. Germline assignment: CDR1 MNHEY and CDR2 SMNVEV (reference sequence). The CDR3 totals 11 residues. V gave up 3 bases and J gave up 5 bases, with 3 bases separating them. CDR3 nucleotides: TGTGCCAGCAGTTTGGTAGATACGCAGTATTTT. Amino acids: CASSLVDTQYF.

The CDR3 reads CASSLGPGGNQPQHF. The CDR3 DNA reads as TGTGCCAGTAGTTTGGGGCCTGGGGGCAATCAGCCCCAGCATTTT. The chain couples TRBV19 to TRBJ1-5, with D possibly TRBD1 on 5 matching bases. There are 15 residues in the CDR3. Germline CDR1 LNHDA, CDR2 SQIVND (reference sequence). V was shortened by 5 bases and J by 2 bases, with 13 bases between the two germline ends.

This sequence joins TRBV7-9 and TRBJ2-7; TRBD1 matches 10 bases. Per the germline V gene, CDR1 is SEHNR and CDR2 is FQNEAQ (reference sequence). This CDR3 region has 15 residues. Trimming took 6 bases from V and 6 from J; bases not matched to a gene: 11. The DNA of the CDR3 is TGTGCCAGCAGTCTGTCTCGGACAGGGGGATCCGAGCAGTACTTC. Translated, it gives CASSLSRTGGSEQYF.

The V and J genes are TRBV28 and TRBJ2-2; D possibly uses TRBD1 or TRBD2 (5 bases each). Trimming left V 7 bases short and J 0 bases short, with 18 bases between. The germline gives CDR1 MDHEN, CDR2 SYDVKM. CDR3 length: 17 residues. CDR3 in amino acids: CASTSIGTVPNTGELFF. Here the CDR3 DNA reads TGTGCCAGCACCTCTATCGGGACGGTGCCGAACACCGGGGAGCTGTTTTTT.